The 4 T cell receptor beta chains below all came from one sample that was sequenced in a study of T-cell reconstitution after alpha-beta-depleted transplantation in children. Unique molecular identifiers were used to barcode this TCRbeta library. Each CDR3 protein gets one entry after TCRdb re-called the PCR reads with MiXCR. The table shows 500,000 or so distinct CDR3 sequences, with about 31% occurring only once. The input for sequencing was PBMCs from the stem cell graft donor, taken from the stem cell graft. These receptors originate from a human donor who donated a stem cell graft to a child with aplastic anemia.

This clonotype was seen more than once but under ten times. The V call is TRBV6-5, the J call TRBJ2-7; D is perhaps TRBD1 (5 bases). The CDR3 loop spans 13 amino acids. Germline V CDR1 and CDR2: MNHEY, SVGAGI. Trimming took 3 bases from V and 5 from J, leaving 11 bases between them. The CDR3 here is CASSYGGRDEQYF. The CDR3 bases are TGTGCCAGCAGTTATGGTGGCAGGGACGAGCAGTACTTC.

V and J are TRBV6-4 and TRBJ2-1; 10 nucleotides align to TRBD2. The trim removed 6 bases at V and 8 bases at J, leaving 10 bases unmatched. CDR1 MRHNA and CDR2 SNTAGT come from the germline V gene. This CDR3 region has 15 residues. CDR3 region: CASSAQAGGGDEQFF. The DNA for the CDR3 is TGTGCCAGCAGCGCCCAAGCGGGAGGGGGGGATGAGCAGTTCTTC.

The chain has TRBV20-1 and TRBJ1-3; D is perhaps TRBD1 (5 bases). V was shortened by 4 bases and J by 0 bases, with 13 bases between the two germline ends. Germline V gives CDR1 DFQATT, CDR2 SNEGSKA (reference sequence). The CDR3 covers 15 residues. This CDR3 reads CSAKWGRDSGNTIYF. The CDR3 coding sequence is TGCAGTGCTAAGTGGGGACGAGACTCTGGAAACACCATATATTTT.

The rearrangement joins TRBV13 to TRBJ1-1, with D tentatively TRBD1 (6 bases). The CDR3 runs 12 residues. Trimming left V 7 bases short and J 8 bases short, with 14 bases between. Germline lookup yields CDR1 PRHDT and CDR2 FYEKMQ (reference sequence). CDR3 loop: CASKVGGREAFF. Here the CDR3 DNA reads TGTGCCAGCAAGGTGGGGGGCCGCGAAGCTTTCTTT.